The 24 T cell receptor beta chains below were found in one sample sequenced in a study of cytomegalovirus exposure and HLA in healthy donors. PCR primers comprised 60 Vbeta and 13 Jbeta primers. The repertoire was sequenced with immunoSEQ multiplex PCR; TCRdb's copy has only in-frame clones and lacks some. The profile shows 110,000 to 150,000 clones, around 79% of them singletons. Material for sequencing was PBMCs. These receptors all stem from a female donor in good health and CMV-seronegative.

The V call is TRBV4-3, the J call TRBJ1-6; possibly TRBD1 for D (5 bases). V lost 0 bases and J lost 6, with 6 bases in between. Per germline, CDR1 LGHNA and CDR2 YSLEER. There are 14 residues in the CDR3. The CDR3 reads CASSQDQGNSPLHF. CDR3 nucleotide sequence: TGCGCCAGCAGCCAAGATCAGGGTAATTCACCCCTCCACTTT.

This clone was detected once. The rearrangement uses TRBV19 and TRBJ1-2; TRBD1 agrees at 7 bases. V trimming: 6 bases; J trimming: 4 bases; junction bases outside the gene matches: 8. This CDR3 region has 14 residues. CDR1 and CDR2 from the germline V gene are LNHDA and SQIVND (reference sequence). In DNA form, the CDR3 reads TGTGCCAGTAGCTCCGGGACAGACCCCTATGGCTACACCTTC. As protein: CASSSGTDPYGYTF.

The genes are TRBV9 and TRBJ1-3; D not certain. V was shortened by 2 bases and J by 0 bases, with 12 bases between the two germline ends. The CDR3 covers 16 residues. Germline V gene sequence: CDR1 SGDLS, CDR2 YYNGEE. This chain's CDR3 is CASSVKAGNSGNTIYF. The CDR3 bases are TGTGCCAGCAGCGTGAAAGCCGGGAACTCTGGAAACACCATATATTTT.

This rearrangement joins TRBV30 to TRBJ2-2, with 10 bases identical to TRBD1. This CDR3 is built from 15 residues. CDR1 GTSNPN and CDR2 SVGIG come from the germline V gene (reference sequence). J was trimmed by 4 bases and V by 1 base; bases with no gene match: 3. As DNA, the CDR3 is TGTGCCTGGAGTGGAGGACAGGGGGGCACCGGGGAGCTGTTTTTT. As protein: CAWSGGQGGTGELFF. Supplemented by reference TRBV30 and TRBJ2-2, the full variable domain reads SQTIHQWPATLVQPVGSPLSLECTVEGTSNPNLYWYRQAAGRGLQLLFYSVGIGQISSEVPQNLSASRPQDRQFILSSKKLLLSDSGFYLCAWSGGQGGTGELFFGEGSRLTVL.

J is TRBJ1-6 and V is TRBV5-1; 7 positions match TRBD1. V gave up 2 bases and J gave up 7 bases; unmatched junction bases: 0. The CDR3 consists of 13 residues. Per germline, CDR1 SGHRS and CDR2 YFSETQ. The DNA for the CDR3 is TGCGCCAGCAGCTTACAGGGGAATTCACCCCTCCACTTT. Translation gives CASSLQGNSPLHF.

The gene calls are TRBV11-2 and TRBJ1-2; 10 nucleotides match TRBD1. The V gene end was trimmed by 4 bases and the J gene end by 2 bases; junction bases not matched to a gene: 1. CDR3 length: 14 amino acids. Per germline, CDR1 SGHAT and CDR2 FQNNGV. The chain's CDR3 is CASSSDRGNYGYTF. For the CDR3, the DNA is TGTGCCAGCAGCTCGGACAGGGGGAACTATGGCTACACCTTC.

The chain carries TRBV15 and TRBJ1-5; 7 bases match TRBD1. V gave up 0 bases and J gave up 5 bases; unmatched junction bases: 4. The CDR3 extends over 15 amino acids. Germline V CDR1 and CDR2: LNHNV, YYDKDF (reference sequence). The CDR3 loop reads CATSREGGLYQPQHF. The DNA for the CDR3 is TGTGCCACCAGCAGAGAAGGGGGCCTGTATCAGCCCCAGCATTTT. The full variable domain, its missing parts supplied by reference TRBV15 and TRBJ1-5, is DAMVIQNPRYQVTQFGKPVTLSCSQTLNHNVMYWYQQKSSQAPKLLFHYYDKDFNNEADTPDNFQSRRPNTSFCFLDIRSPGLGDTAMYLCATSREGGLYQPQHFGDGTRLSIL.

The genes are TRBV28 and TRBJ1-3; D gene uncertain. With 8 bases removed from V and 1 base from J, the gap between germline ends came to 6 bases. The CDR3 is 12 amino acids. The germline gives CDR1 MDHEN, CDR2 SYDVKM. CDR3 coding DNA: TGTGCCAGCGCAGGTTCTGGAAACACCATATATTTT. Its translation: CASAGSGNTIYF.

This clone was found a few times. The chain links TRBV13 to TRBJ2-7; tentative D call: TRBD2 (5 bases). With 3 bases removed from V and 5 bases from J, the gap between germline ends came to 17 bases. This CDR3 region has 15 residues. Germline V gene lookup returns CDR1 PRHDT and CDR2 FYEKMQ (reference sequence). CDR3: CASSFGEKGRDEQYF. The CDR3 DNA reads as TGTGCCAGCAGCTTCGGGGAAAAGGGTAGGGACGAGCAGTACTTC. The variable domain in full, with the rest retrieved from reference TRBV13 and TRBJ2-7, is AAGVIQSPRHLIKEKRETATLKCYPIPRHDTVYWYQQGPGQDPQFLISFYEKMQSDKGSIPDRFSAQQFSDYHSELNMSSLELGDSALYFCASSFGEKGRDEQYFGPGTRLTVT.

The chain couples TRBV14 to TRBJ1-4; TRBD1 agrees at 7 bases. The CDR3 is made up of 15 amino acids. Trimming at V came to 3 bases and at J to 4 bases, leaving 5 bases not matched to a gene. The germline gives CDR1 SGHDN, CDR2 FVKESK. CDR3 in amino acids: CASSQNRGINEKLFF. DNA of the CDR3: TGTGCCAGCAGCCAGAACAGGGGCATTAATGAAAAACTGTTTTTT.

This chain joins TRBV11-2 and TRBJ2-5; possibly TRBD1 for D (6 bases). This CDR3 is built from 16 residues. The V end lost 7 bases, the J end lost 5 bases, and 23 bases lay between the germline ends. In germline, CDR1 is SGHAT, CDR2 FQNNGV. The CDR3 bases are TGTGCCAGCACCGATATGGACAGAGGTACGGTGGAGACCCAGTACTTC. Residues: CASTDMDRGTVETQYF.

V usage is TRBV6-1 and J usage is TRBJ2-2; no clear D gene. Germline V gene lookup returns CDR1 MNHNS and CDR2 SASEGT. V gave up 6 bases and J gave up 0 bases, with 11 bases separating them. The CDR3 spans 15 residues. CDR3 sequence (DNA): TGTGCCAGCAGACCGCGGATCGCGAACACCGGGGAGCTGTTTTTT. This encodes CASRPRIANTGELFF.

The chain is built from TRBV5-4 and TRBJ2-7; D possibly corresponds to TRBD2 (5 bases). V was shortened by 5 bases and J by 3 bases, with 12 bases between the two germline ends. Germline V CDR1 and CDR2: SGHNT, YYREEE (reference sequence). The CDR3 has 13 amino acids. The CDR3 loop reads CASSTVGVYEQYF. The CDR3 DNA reads TGTGCCAGCAGTACCGTCGGGGTCTACGAGCAGTACTTC.

This chain links TRBV5-6 with TRBJ1-1; D ambiguous. The CDR3 consists of 14 residues. CDR1 SGHDT and CDR2 YYEEEE come from the germline V gene. Trimming removed 1 base from V and 7 bases from J, with 14 bases in between. The CDR3 region is CASSLSQTAYEAFF. DNA for the CDR3: TGTGCCAGCAGCTTGTCGCAAACAGCATATGAAGCTTTCTTT.

This sequence joins TRBV19 and TRBJ1-2; 11 bases agree with TRBD1. This CDR3 is built from 12 residues. V lost 5 bases to trimming and J lost 14 bases; unmatched junction nucleotides: 7. Germline values: CDR1 LNHDA, CDR2 SQIVND (reference sequence). In nucleotides, the CDR3 is TGTGCCAGTAGTCCAGGACAGGGGGCGCTTACCTTC. The encoded protein is CASSPGQGALTF.

The gene calls are TRBV30 and TRBJ1-2; 9 positions agree with TRBD1. Germline lookup yields CDR1 GTSNPN and CDR2 SVGIG (reference sequence). Losses at the gene ends were 2 bases for V and 5 bases for J; bases not matched to a gene: 6. The length of the CDR3 is 14 residues. This chain's CDR3 is CAWSMDRGRYGYTF. The CDR3 nucleotides are TGTGCCTGGAGTATGGACAGGGGAAGATATGGCTACACCTTC.

The rearrangement uses TRBV19 and TRBJ2-5, with 10 bases identical to TRBD1. Germline-derived CDR1 and CDR2 are LNHDA and SQIVND (reference sequence). J lost 5 bases, V lost 6 bases, and 3 bases had no gene match. The CDR3 has 13 amino acids. CDR3 residues: CASRDRGGETQYF. The CDR3 coding sequence is TGTGCCAGTAGGGACAGGGGGGGGGAGACCCAGTACTTC. The full variable domain, rest sourced from reference TRBV19 and TRBJ2-5, is DGGITQSPKYLFRKEGQNVTLSCEQNLNHDAMYWYRQDPGQGLRLIYYSQIVNDFQKGDIAEGYSVSREKKESFPLTVTSAQKNPTAFYLCASRDRGGETQYFGPGTRLLVL.

The chain carries TRBV11-2 and TRBJ2-7; TRBD2 matches 9 bases. There are 16 residues in the CDR3. Germline CDR1 SGHAT, CDR2 FQNNGV. V dropped 8 bases and J dropped 4; count of bases not matched to a gene: 15. In nucleotides, the CDR3 is TGTGCCAGCTCCGGGCGAGTTAGCGGGGGCTTTTACGAGCAGTACTTC. It encodes CASSGRVSGGFYEQYF.

This clone was counted a single time. This chain connects TRBV7-2 to TRBJ1-3; 7 nucleotides match TRBD1. The CDR3 is 15 amino acids. The trim removed 5 bases at V and 1 base at J, leaving 5 bases unmatched. Germline assignment: CDR1 SGHTA and CDR2 FQGNSA. CDR3 protein: CASSRETGSGNTIYF. The DNA for the CDR3 is TGTGCCAGCAGCAGAGAGACAGGGTCTGGAAACACCATATATTTT.

The CDR3 here is CASSQDRPGTVFPTDTQYF. The CDR3 DNA follows: TGCGCCAGCAGCCAAGATCGCCCCGGGACAGTTTTTCCCACAGATACGCAGTATTTT. The chain carries TRBV4-1 and TRBJ2-3; 7 nucleotides align to TRBD1. The CDR3 is 19 residues long. Germline lookup yields CDR1 MGHRA and CDR2 YSYEKL. V was pared by 0 bases and J by 2 bases, with 14 bases of the junction left unmatched.

The chain recombines TRBV5-1 with TRBJ1-1; weak D call: TRBD1 (5 bases). V lost 4 bases and J 2 bases, leaving 12 bases between the germline ends. This CDR3 is built from 14 residues. The V gene's germline CDR1 is SGHRS and CDR2 YFSETQ. Written as DNA, the CDR3 is TGCGCCAGCAGCGGATCGACAGCTAACACTGAAGCTTTCTTT. Translation: CASSGSTANTEAFF.

This chain links TRBV10-3 with TRBJ2-1; weak D call: TRBD1 (6 bases). The germline V gene encodes CDR1 ENHRY and CDR2 SYGVKD. V lost 3 bases and J lost 8, with 11 bases in between. CDR3 length equals 13 residues. The chain's CDR3 is CAISDRGLDEQFF. The CDR3, as DNA: TGTGCCATCAGTGACAGGGGTCTGGATGAGCAGTTCTTC.

The chain joins TRBV4-3 to TRBJ2-2; 7 bases are shared with TRBD1. V lost 4 bases to trimming and J lost 5 bases; unmatched junction nucleotides: 4. Germline V gene lookup returns CDR1 LGHNA and CDR2 YSLEER. CDR3 length: 14 residues. In DNA, the CDR3 is TGCGCCAGCAGCCTGACAGGGTTAACCGGGGAGCTGTTTTTT. This translates into CASSLTGLTGELFF.

V gene TRBV11-3 combines with J gene TRBJ1-2, with D unresolved. V was clipped by 5 bases and J by 2 bases, with 15 bases between them. Germline assignment: CDR1 SGHNT and CDR2 YENEEA. This CDR3 has 15 residues. The CDR3 protein is CASSPSYASNYGYTF. In DNA form, the CDR3 reads TGTGCCAGCAGCCCATCGTACGCGTCGAACTATGGCTACACCTTC.